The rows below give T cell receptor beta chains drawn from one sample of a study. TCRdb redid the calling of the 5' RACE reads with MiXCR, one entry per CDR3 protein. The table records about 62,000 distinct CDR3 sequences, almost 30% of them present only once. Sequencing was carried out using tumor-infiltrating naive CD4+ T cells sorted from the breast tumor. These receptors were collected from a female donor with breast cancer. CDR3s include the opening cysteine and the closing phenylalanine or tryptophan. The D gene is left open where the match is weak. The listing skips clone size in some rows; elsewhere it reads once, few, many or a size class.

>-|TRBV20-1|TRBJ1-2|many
CSASYRQIFYGYTF
TGCAGTGCTAGTTATCGACAGATCTTCTATGGCTACACCTTC
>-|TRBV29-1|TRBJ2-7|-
CSVEGQPYEQYF
TGCAGCGTCGAAGGGCAGCCCTACGAGCAGTACTTC
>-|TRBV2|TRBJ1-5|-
CASRGEIGNQPQHF
TGTGCCAGCAGGGGAGAGATAGGCAATCAGCCCCAGCATTTT
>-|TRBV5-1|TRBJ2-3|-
CASRPGDTVYTDTQYF
TGCGCCAGCAGGCCAGGGGACACGGTTTACACAGATACGCAGTATTTT
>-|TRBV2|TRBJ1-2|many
CASSVDTYGYTF
TGTGCCAGCTCGGTGGACACTTATGGCTACACCTTC
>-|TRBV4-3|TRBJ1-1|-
CASSQDRFGQTEAFF
TGCGCCAGCAGCCAAGATAGGTTTGGACAGACTGAAGCTTTCTTT
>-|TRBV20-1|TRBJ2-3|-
CSASERYTDTQYF
TGCAGTGCTTCGGAACGTTACACAGATACGCAGTATTTT
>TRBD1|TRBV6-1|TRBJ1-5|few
CASRKSDRPKPQHF
TGTGCCAGCCGAAAATCGGACAGGCCCAAGCCCCAGCATTTT
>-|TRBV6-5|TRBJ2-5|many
CASSSGSLSQYF
TGTGCCAGCAGTTCCGGGAGTTTGTCCCAGTACTTC
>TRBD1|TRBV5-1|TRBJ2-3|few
CASSTLGQGLSSTDTQYF
TGCGCCAGCAGCACCTTAGGACAGGGCTTATCTAGCACAGATACGCAGTATTTT
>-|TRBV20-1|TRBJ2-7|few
CSARADFVVGYEQYF
TGCAGTGCTAGAGCGGACTTCGTAGTGGGCTACGAGCAGTACTTC